This T cell receptor (beta chain) is from a study of T cells in Graves' hyperthyroidism and ophthalmopathy. This clonotype was counted ten times or more. This CDR3 spans 14 amino acids. Germline V gives CDR1 SGHTS, CDR2 YDEGEE. V shed 4 bases and J shed 1 base, with 11 bases lying between them. Amplification of TCR beta CDR3 regions used RNA as the template. The HTBI primer set served for first-round RT-PCR of the TCR CDR3. TCRdb called the multiplex PCR reads again in MiXCR, with one record for every CDR3 protein. The data show around 690,000 distinct CDR3 sequences, with around 20% seen just once and around a third held by the top ten.

Sequencing was carried out using blood. The receptor was derived from a man aged 25 to 40 with Graves' ophthalmopathy. The chain links TRBV5-8 to TRBJ1-1; D is unresolved. The CDR3 is CASSKGGKNTEAFF. CDR3 nucleotide sequence: TGTGCCAGCAGCAAAGGCGGAAAGAACACTGAAGCTTTCTTT.